Reported below is one T cell receptor (beta chain). Its antigen is not yet known. No clone much larger than this one lies a single base away; base qualities are absent. Based on the germline V gene (reference sequence), the CDR1 and CDR2 sequences are SEHNR and FQNEAQ. The CDR3, cysteine through phenylalanine, is 15 amino acids long. The read is trimmed to its CDR3 DNA, 45 bases read in frame from base 1. Germline trimming amounts to 4 bases on V and 7 bases on J, with 3 as the count of junction bases outside the gene matches. The sample is drawn from a study of T cell responses to AZD1222 COVID-19 vaccine (dated by TCRdb to the early 2020s). In the study overall: TCR sequencing was performed for roughly 240 trial participants, of whom 200 to 220 were given two doses of AZD1222 and 26 were given two doses of MenACWY control vaccine. Enrollment into the trials was organized by age into subgroups of 18-55, 56-69 and 70-plus years, and those subgroups contained roughly 140, 27 and 60 TCR-sequenced participants, respectively. Study-level results and caveats: Because no samples from the day 14 peak response were available, repertoires could be characterized only after the peak T cell response. In the small 56-69-year group, the increase in depth fell short of significance, most likely because of low power. Spike-specific TCR breadth and depth rose significantly after two AZD1222 doses compared with day 0 and with MenACWY recipients. Participants were mostly white British, with more females than males. The authors suggested clonal diversity may have been underestimated. Reportedly, close to half of the unique spike-specific TCRs recognized epitopes lying outside the regions that are mutated in the B.1.351 and B.1.1.7 variants. Conclusions about previously exposed vaccinees are limited because only five or six AZD1222 recipients were SARS-CoV-2 seropositive at baseline. CD4 TCRs associated with the vaccine covered the entire spike protein, and the dominant responses were in regions 160-218 and 743-854.

Read against the paper, the sample's time point label means: baseline before first vaccination. The treatment or condition label corresponds to: meningococcal conjugate vaccine given as trial control. Vaccinee samples were obtained from the UK trials COV001 and COV002, which included a single-blind randomized controlled phase 2/3 trial of AZD1222 (ChAdOx1 nCoV-19) in healthy adults. Trial participant PBMC samples were collected at day 0 and day 28 after the second dose for TCRbeta chain sequencing. The CDR3 regions of human TCRbeta chains were analyzed by immunosequencing. The paper's data handling went like this. Repertoire TCRs were checked for matches against a reference library of SARS-CoV-2-specific TCRs that had been generated using the MIRA antigen-specificity platform. Breadth was defined as the fraction of unique TCRs that were SARS-CoV-2-associated, and depth was defined as the fraction of total T cells that were SARS-CoV-2-associated. Using the MIRA data, each spike-specific TCR was mapped to the spike region that the TCR reacts to and placed in a CD4 or CD8 class. Log10-transformed breadth and depth values were compared by one-way ANOVA with Sidak's multiple comparisons tests. The immuneACCESS repertoire file appears here via TCRdb, limited to in-frame rearrangements. These files lack a portion of the clones; in checked studies, under half of the deficit traces to unresolved V genes, and the cause of the others is not known. The V and J calls and clone size are taken from that table; D and trimming were inferred from the DNA. The sample yields 53,000 or so clones; more than 70% were counted once. The top ten constitute roughly 20% of the sample.

The rearrangement combines TRBV7-9 with TRBJ2-1; TRBD2 matches 14 bases in the middle. The receptor comes from an adult in good health. The sequences come from peripheral blood, collected on day 0 of MenACWY control vaccination. The sequenced DNA: TGTGCCAGCAGCTCCAGGACTAGCGGGAGGAATGAGCAGTTCTTC. The translation is CASSSRTSGRNEQFF.